This T cell receptor beta chain derives from a study of cytomegalovirus exposure and HLA in healthy donors. Looking at the study overall: Both the 95 to 150 validation repertoires and the roughly 640 first-cohort repertoires used the same platform, as reported by a later analysis.

Turning to this clone: What it binds is unknown.

Study-wide results and limits: Subsequent analysis of the roughly 120 validation repertoires found a tendency for first-cohort TCR clusters to co-occur. Cytomegalovirus status, reportedly, was diagnosed with high specificity and sensitivity by the classifier. The study listed about 150 cytomegalovirus-associated TCR beta chains.

Germline CDR1 and CDR2: SGHTS and YDEGEE. J was trimmed by 4 bases and V by 2 bases; bases with no gene match: 5. The CDR3 runs 17 residues. The method was immunoSEQ multiplex PCR; TCRdb's version includes in-frame clones alone and lacks a portion of them. In the table there are about 130,000 clones, around 90% of which are singletons. The chain links TRBV5-8 to TRBJ2-1; 14 nucleotides agree with TRBD2. The clonotype originates from a woman in her late teens or twenties in good health and CMV-seronegative. The specimen sequenced was PBMCs. CDR3 in amino acids: CASSFPTSGRGYNEQFF. In DNA form, the CDR3 reads TGTGCCAGCAGCTTCCCGACTAGCGGGAGGGGGTACAATGAGCAGTTCTTC. The whole variable domain, filled in from reference TRBV5-8 and TRBJ2-1, reads EAGVTQSPTHLIKTRGQQATLRCSPISGHTSVYWYQQALGLGLQFLLWYDEGEERNRGNFPPRFSGRQFPNYSSELNVNALELEDSALYLCASSFPTSGRGYNEQFFGPGTRLTVL.